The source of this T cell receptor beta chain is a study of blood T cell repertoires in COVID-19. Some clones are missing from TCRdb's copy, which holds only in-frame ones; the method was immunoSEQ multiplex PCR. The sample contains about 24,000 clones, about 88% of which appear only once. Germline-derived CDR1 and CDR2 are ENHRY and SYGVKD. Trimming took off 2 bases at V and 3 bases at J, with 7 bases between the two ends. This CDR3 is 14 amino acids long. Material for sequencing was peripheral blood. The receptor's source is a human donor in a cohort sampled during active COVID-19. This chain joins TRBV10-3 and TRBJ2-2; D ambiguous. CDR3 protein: CAISEEPYTGELFF. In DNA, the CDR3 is TGTGCCATCAGTGAGGAGCCTTACACCGGGGAGCTGTTTTTT.